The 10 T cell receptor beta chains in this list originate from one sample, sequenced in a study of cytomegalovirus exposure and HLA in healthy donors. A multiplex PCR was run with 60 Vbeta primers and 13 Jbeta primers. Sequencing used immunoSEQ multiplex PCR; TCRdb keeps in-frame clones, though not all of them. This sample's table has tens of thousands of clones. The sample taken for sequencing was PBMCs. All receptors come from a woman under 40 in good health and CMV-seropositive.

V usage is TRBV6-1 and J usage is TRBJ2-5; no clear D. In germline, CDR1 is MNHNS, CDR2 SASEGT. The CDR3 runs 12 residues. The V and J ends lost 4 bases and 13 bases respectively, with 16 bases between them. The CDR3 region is CASSVSPQAPYF. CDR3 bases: TGTGCCAGCAGTGTTTCTCCCCAGGCCCCGTACTTC.

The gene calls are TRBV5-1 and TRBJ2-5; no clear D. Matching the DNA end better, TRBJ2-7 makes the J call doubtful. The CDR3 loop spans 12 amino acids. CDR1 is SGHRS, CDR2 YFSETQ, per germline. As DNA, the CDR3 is TGCGCCAGCAGCTCGAACAGCTACGAGCAGTACTTC. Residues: CASSSNSYEQYF.

The CDR3 here is CASSPGANQPQHF. DNA of the CDR3: TGTGCCAGCTCACCAGGAGCTAATCAGCCCCAGCATTTT. This sequence joins TRBV18 and TRBJ1-5, with D unclear. The V gene's germline CDR1 is KGHSH and CDR2 LQKENI. The CDR3 sequence is 13 residues long. Deletions cut 2 bases from V and 4 bases from J, with 6 bases between.

This chain's CDR3 is CASSQDLPGQGFGSNQPQHF. In nucleotides, the CDR3 is TGCGCCAGCAGCCAAGATCTACCAGGACAGGGGTTTGGGAGCAATCAGCCCCAGCATTTT. The chain recombines TRBV4-1 with TRBJ1-5; 9 positions agree with TRBD1. Trimming cost V 0 bases and J 1 base; bases outside gene matches: 13. CDR3 length: 20 residues. Germline loops: CDR1 MGHRA, CDR2 YSYEKL.

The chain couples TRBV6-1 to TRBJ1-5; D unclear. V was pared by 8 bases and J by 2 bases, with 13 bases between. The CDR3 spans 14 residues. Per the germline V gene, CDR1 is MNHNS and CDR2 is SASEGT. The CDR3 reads CASVAFSGNQPQHF. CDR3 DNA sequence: TGTGCCAGCGTGGCCTTCAGTGGCAATCAGCCCCAGCATTTT.

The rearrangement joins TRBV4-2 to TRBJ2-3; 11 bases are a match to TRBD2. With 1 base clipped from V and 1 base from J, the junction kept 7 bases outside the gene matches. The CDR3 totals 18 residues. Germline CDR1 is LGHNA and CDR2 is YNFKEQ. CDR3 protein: CASSQVSGGARGTDTQYF. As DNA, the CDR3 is TGTGCCAGCAGCCAAGTTAGCGGGGGGGCCCGCGGCACAGATACGCAGTATTTT.

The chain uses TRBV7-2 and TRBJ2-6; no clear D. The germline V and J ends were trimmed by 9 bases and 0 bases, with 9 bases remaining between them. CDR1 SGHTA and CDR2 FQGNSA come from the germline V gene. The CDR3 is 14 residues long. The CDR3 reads CARTSGSGANVLTF. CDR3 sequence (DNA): TGTGCCAGAACCTCAGGCTCTGGGGCCAACGTCCTGACTTTC.

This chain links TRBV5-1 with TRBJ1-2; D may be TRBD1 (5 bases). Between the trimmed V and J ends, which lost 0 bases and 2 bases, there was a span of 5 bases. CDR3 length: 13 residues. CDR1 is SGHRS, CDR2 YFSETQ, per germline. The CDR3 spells CASSLDRNYGYTF. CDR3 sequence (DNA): TGCGCCAGCAGCTTGGACAGGAACTATGGCTACACCTTC.

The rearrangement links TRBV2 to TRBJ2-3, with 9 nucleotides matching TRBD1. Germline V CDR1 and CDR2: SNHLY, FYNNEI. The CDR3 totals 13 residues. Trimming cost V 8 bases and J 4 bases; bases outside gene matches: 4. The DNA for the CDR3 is TGTGCCAGCGGGGGACAGGGTTCAGATACGCAGTATTTT. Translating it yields CASGGQGSDTQYF.

The CDR3 region has the DNA TGTGCCAGTAACCCTACCCGGGACAGAAACACCATATATTTT. As protein: CASNPTRDRNTIYF. The chain joins TRBV19 to TRBJ1-3, with D maybe TRBD1 (6 bases). Germline CDR1 reads LNHDA; CDR2 reads SQIVND (reference sequence). Trimming took 7 bases from V and 5 from J, leaving 15 bases between them. CDR3 length: 14 amino acids. The complete variable domain, with remaining parts taken from reference TRBV19 and TRBJ1-3, reads DGGITQSPKYLFRKEGQNVTLSCEQNLNHDAMYWYRQDPGQGLRLIYYSQIVNDFQKGDIAEGYSVSREKKESFPLTVTSAQKNPTAFYLCASNPTRDRNTIYFGEGSWLTVV.